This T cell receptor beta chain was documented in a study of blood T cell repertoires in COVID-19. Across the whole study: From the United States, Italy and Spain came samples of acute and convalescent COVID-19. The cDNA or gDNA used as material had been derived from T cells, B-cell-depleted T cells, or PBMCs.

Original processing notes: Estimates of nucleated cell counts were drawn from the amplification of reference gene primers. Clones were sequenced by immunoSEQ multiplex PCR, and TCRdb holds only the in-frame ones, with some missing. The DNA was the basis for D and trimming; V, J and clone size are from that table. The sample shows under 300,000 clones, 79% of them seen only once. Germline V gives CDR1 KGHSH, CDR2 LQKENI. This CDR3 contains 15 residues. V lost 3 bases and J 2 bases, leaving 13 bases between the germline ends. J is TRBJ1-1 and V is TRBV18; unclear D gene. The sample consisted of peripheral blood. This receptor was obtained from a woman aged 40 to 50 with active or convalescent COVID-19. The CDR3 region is CASSPFVEANTEAFF. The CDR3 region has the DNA TGTGCCAGCTCACCCTTTGTAGAGGCTAACACTGAAGCTTTCTTT. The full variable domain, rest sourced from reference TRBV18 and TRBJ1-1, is NAGVMQNPRHLVRRRGQEARLRCSPMKGHSHVYWYRQLPEEGLKFMVYLQKENIIDESGMPKERFSAEFPKEGPSILRIQQVVRGDSAAYFCASSPFVEANTEAFFGQGTRLTVV.